This TCR beta chain was profiled in a study of T cells after yellow fever vaccination. Whole-study context: For low cell numbers, libraries were made with SMART-Seq v4 Ultra Low Input. Points from the study as a whole: Sorted repertoires could include abundant contaminating clonotypes from bulk cells.

This CDR3 spans 14 amino acids. With 1 base removed from V and 0 bases from J, the gap between germline ends came to 10 bases. Germline CDR1 reads DFQATT; CDR2 reads SNEGSKA (reference sequence). This clonotype was detected many times. No antigen is known for it. TCRdb reanalysed the 5' RACE reads using MiXCR and keeps one entry per CDR3 protein. There are 60,000 or so distinct CDR3 sequences in the sample; roughly 6.9% occur only once, and around 44% lies in the top ten. The sequenced sample was CD8+ T cells sorted from PBMCs, obtained on the day of the first yellow fever vaccination. V gene TRBV20-1 combines with J gene TRBJ2-7; D is unresolved. The clonotype comes from a man aged 18 to 30 who received the YFV17D yellow fever vaccine. CDR3 in DNA: TGCAGTGCTAGAGTACCCGAAGGCTCCTACGAGCAGTACTTC. This sequence encodes CSARVPEGSYEQYF.